This passage covers 31 T cell receptor beta chains from one sample sequenced in a study of CD8+CD57+ T cells in acquired aplastic anemia. The study profiled TCR beta VDJ and CDR3 using genomic DNA as template. TCRdb processed the reads anew with MiXCR; each CDR3 protein has one entry. The sample lists some 120,000 distinct CDR3 sequences, about half occurring once. The specimen sequenced was sorted CD4+, CD8+, or CD8+CD57+ T cells (not recorded which) from PBMCs. The receptor source for this set is a human donor in good health, serving as a control.

This clonotype was picked up many times. The chain carries TRBV5-1 and TRBJ2-7; D is unclear. This CDR3 region has 13 residues. Germline assignment: CDR1 SGHRS and CDR2 YFSETQ. Between the trimmed V and J ends, which lost 3 bases and 6 bases, there was a span of 13 bases. The CDR3 here is CASSWGGVGEQYF. CDR3 nucleotides: TGCGCCAGCAGCTGGGGTGGGGTAGGCGAGCAGTACTTC.

The V gene is TRBV10-3, the J gene TRBJ2-1, with 9 bases identical to TRBD2. J was trimmed by 15 bases and V by 4 bases; bases with no gene match: 13. CDR1 is ENHRY and CDR2 is SYGVKD in the germline V gene. The CDR3 is 14 residues long. CDR3 protein: CAISVGQGGGAVFF. The CDR3 region has the DNA TGTGCCATCAGTGTTGGTCAGGGCGGGGGGGCTGTGTTCTTC.

V is TRBV7-3 and J is TRBJ2-7; D is undetermined. Deletions cut 6 bases from V and 6 bases from J, with 12 bases between. The CDR3 runs to 12 residues. Germline-derived CDR1 and CDR2 are SGHTA and FQGTGA. The DNA for the CDR3 is TGTGCCAGCAGTCCCTGGGGTTTCGAGCAGTACTTC. Translation gives CASSPWGFEQYF. Based on the CDR3 plus reference TRBV7-3 and TRBJ2-7, the full variable domain is GAGVSQTPSNKVTEKGKYVELRCDPISGHTALYWYRQSLGQGPEFLIYFQGTGAADDSGLPNDRFFAVRPEGSVSTLKIQRTERGDSAVYLCASSPWGFEQYFGPGTRLTVT.

A note on this clonotype: At one of its ends the junction is not consistent with the germline gene, which may arise from a read error. This chain uses TRBV10-3 with TRBJ2-7, with D perhaps TRBD1 (5 bases). Germline CDR1 reads ENHRY; CDR2 reads SYGVKD. This CDR3 contains 15 residues. The CDR3 DNA follows: TGTGCCAGCAGTCTGGCCGGACCGCAGGGCTACGAGCAGTACTTC. It encodes CASSLAGPQGYEQYF.

Turning to this clonotype: One base away lies a much larger clone, so this may be a sequencing read error. The chain recombines TRBV4-2 with TRBJ2-1; TRBD1 aligns across 9 bases. The CDR3 covers 17 residues. Trimming at V came to 6 bases and at J to 4 bases, leaving 13 bases not matched to a gene. The germline V gene encodes CDR1 LGHNA and CDR2 YNFKEQ. The CDR3 DNA follows: TGTGCCAGCAGATCCCCTACCGGGACAGGGAGTTACAATGAGCAGTTCTTC. Protein: CASRSPTGTGSYNEQFF.

This clonotype turned up a few times. V and J are TRBV20-1 and TRBJ1-2; D uncertain. CDR1 is DFQATT and CDR2 is SNEGSKA in the germline V gene (reference sequence). This CDR3 has 12 residues. Deletions cut 2 bases from V and 6 bases from J, with 10 bases between. The CDR3 DNA sequence: TGCAGTGCTAGATGGGGAGGGCATGGCTACACCTTC. Translating gives CSARWGGHGYTF.

This clonotype was detected many times. The CDR3 bases are TGCAGTGCTAGAGGGGGGGCGGGTCAGCCCCAGCATTTT. Residues: CSARGGAGQPQHF. The rearrangement joins TRBV20-1 to TRBJ1-5; TRBD1 is a possible D gene (6 bases). This CDR3 is 13 amino acids long. Germline V gene lookup returns CDR1 DFQATT and CDR2 SNEGSKA (reference sequence). The V end was cut by 1 base, the J end by 6 bases, with 10 bases between.

The table lists this clonotype with many counts. This chain connects TRBV11-3 to TRBJ2-7; D gene uncertain. Deletions cut 5 bases from V and 2 bases from J, with 10 bases between. Germline CDR1 is SGHNT and CDR2 is YENEEA. This CDR3 has 13 amino acids. The CDR3 is CASSPLAPYEQYF. CDR3 in DNA: TGTGCCAGCAGCCCCCTGGCCCCCTACGAGCAGTACTTC.

The rearrangement joins TRBV10-2 to TRBJ2-1, with D uncertain. The germline CDR1 and CDR2 sequences are WSHSY and SAAADI. CDR3 length equals 14 residues. V shed 0 bases and J shed 9 bases, with 12 bases lying between them. In DNA form, the CDR3 reads TGCGCCAGCAGTGAGTCGACGGGCGTGCTTGAGCAGTTCTTC. Translation gives CASSESTGVLEQFF.

This clonotype was seen ten or more times. The chain uses TRBV20-1 and TRBJ1-5; a weak D match, TRBD1 (6 bases). CDR3 length: 13 residues. Per the germline V gene, CDR1 is DFQATT and CDR2 is SNEGSKA (reference sequence). Trimming cost V 8 bases and J 3 bases, with 14 bases left between them. The CDR3, as DNA: TGCAGTACTATTAAGGGGGACAATCAGCCCCAGCATTTT. Its protein is CSTIKGDNQPQHF.

The chain employs TRBV12-3 or TRBV12-4 and TRBJ1-6; D is unclear. The CDR3 is 13 residues long. Trimming removed 10 bases from V and 6 bases from J, with 13 bases in between. The CDR3 is CATSDGANSPLHF. DNA for the CDR3: TGTGCCACCTCGGACGGTGCTAATTCACCCCTCCACTTT.

This chain connects TRBV30 to TRBJ2-7; D is possibly TRBD2 (5 bases). The CDR3 is made up of 13 amino acids. Germline-derived CDR1 and CDR2 are GTSNPN and SVGIG (reference sequence). Deletions cut 5 bases from V and 5 bases from J, with 16 bases between. In DNA, the CDR3 is TGTGCCTGGCAGGAAAGCGGAAGGAACGAGCAGTACTTC. Translation gives CAWQESGRNEQYF.

The V and J genes are TRBV7-9 and TRBJ2-5; perhaps TRBD2 as D (7 bases). V shed 8 bases and J shed 7 bases, with 17 bases lying between them. The CDR3 has 13 amino acids. In germline, CDR1 is SEHNR, CDR2 FQNEAQ (reference sequence). CDR3 coding DNA: TGTGCCAGCGGGGGGGCCTGGGATGTGACCCAGTACTTC. As protein: CASGGAWDVTQYF.

The chain combines TRBV7-2 with TRBJ1-2; the match to TRBD1 covers 7 bases. The CDR3 sequence is 12 residues long. With V trimmed by 5 bases and J by 11 bases, 8 bases remained unmatched. The germline CDR1 and CDR2 sequences are SGHTA and FQGNSA. The CDR3 is CASSARTGGYTF. As DNA, the CDR3 is TGTGCCAGCAGCGCCCGGACAGGTGGTTACACCTTC.

The chain recombines TRBV7-6 with TRBJ2-2; D gene ambiguous. V was shortened by 2 bases and J by 5 bases, with 6 bases between the two germline ends. This CDR3 contains 13 residues. CDR1 and CDR2 from the germline V gene are SGHVS and FNYEAQ. The CDR3 here is CASSLKGTGELFF. The CDR3 nucleotides are TGTGCCAGCAGCTTAAAGGGAACCGGGGAGCTGTTTTTT.

This clonotype was detected a few times. The chain uses TRBV2 and TRBJ2-3; D might be TRBD2 (6 bases). Germline assignment: CDR1 SNHLY and CDR2 FYNNEI. The V gene lost 3 bases and the J gene lost 8 bases, with 12 bases spanning the gap. CDR3 length: 13 residues. Here the CDR3 DNA reads TGTGCCAGCAGTGATCCGGGAGTTTCTACGCAGTATTTT. Protein sequence: CASSDPGVSTQYF. Variable domain in full (rest from reference TRBV2 and TRBJ2-3): EPEVTQTPSHQVTQMGQEVILRCVPISNHLYFYWYRQILGQKVEFLVSFYNNEISEKSEIFDDQFSVERPDGSNFTLKIRSTKLEDSAMYFCASSDPGVSTQYFGPGTRLTVL.

This clonotype was seen at least ten times. This chain uses TRBV19 with TRBJ1-5; 7 nucleotides align to TRBD1. Unmatched junction bases numbered 7, after V lost 5 bases and J lost 3 bases. The germline gives CDR1 LNHDA, CDR2 SQIVND (reference sequence). The CDR3 runs to 15 residues. The DNA for the CDR3 is TGTGCCAGTAGTCCTAGAAGGGGGCCCAATCAGCCCCAGCATTTT. Its protein product is CASSPRRGPNQPQHF.

To note about this clonotype: It is unclear where the CDR3 begins or ends on the DNA, so no DNA is shown, and the CDR3 is as TCRdb lists it. The rearrangement links TRBV5-1 to TRBJ2-7. Looked up from germline, CDR1 is SGHRS and CDR2 is YFSETQ. The CDR3 spans 13 amino acids, including both terminal residues. This CDR3 reads CASSSSGYHEQYF.

The V and J genes are TRBV10-3 and TRBJ2-3; the D gene is possibly TRBD2 (5 bases). Germline V CDR1 and CDR2: ENHRY, SYGVKD. The CDR3 is 15 amino acids. V lost 0 bases and J 1 base, leaving 8 bases between the germline ends. The CDR3, as DNA: TGTGCCATCAGTGAGTCGGGGAGCCGCACAGATACGCAGTATTTT. It encodes CAISESGSRTDTQYF.

This clonotype was picked up a small number of times. The chain recombines TRBV19 with TRBJ2-3; D gene uncertain. Germline V gives CDR1 LNHDA, CDR2 SQIVND (reference sequence). This CDR3 contains 11 residues. V lost 6 bases to trimming and J lost 1 base, with 2 bases between them. The CDR3 region is CASRGTDTQYF. The DNA for the CDR3 is TGTGCCAGTAGGGGCACAGATACGCAGTATTTT.

This clonotype was recorded many times. The J gene is TRBJ1-4, the V gene TRBV25-1, with TRBD1 matching over 7 bases. This CDR3 region has 12 residues. V lost 7 bases and J lost 8; bases outside the gene matches: 4. The germline gives CDR1 MGHDK, CDR2 SYGVNS. As DNA, the CDR3 is TGTGCCAGCAACAGGGGAAAGGAAAAACTGTTTTTT. Residues: CASNRGKEKLFF.

This chain joins TRBV10-2 and TRBJ1-2; no clear D. Per the germline V gene, CDR1 is WSHSY and CDR2 is SAAADI. V lost 0 bases and J 4 bases, leaving 3 bases between the germline ends. The CDR3 has 12 residues. CDR3 region: CASSESAYGYTF. The CDR3, as DNA: TGCGCCAGCAGTGAGTCGGCCTATGGCTACACCTTC.

This clonotype was counted many times. The rearrangement uses TRBV19 and TRBJ2-2, with D perhaps matching TRBD2 (7 bases). Germline CDR1 LNHDA, CDR2 SQIVND (reference sequence). CDR3 length: 17 amino acids. V was cut by 6 bases and J by 1 base, with 18 bases left in between. The CDR3: CASSDPAGAQNTGELFF. The CDR3 region has the DNA TGTGCCAGTAGCGACCCCGCGGGGGCCCAGAACACCGGGGAGCTGTTTTTT.

This clonotype has a count of ten or more. The chain carries TRBV6-5 and TRBJ1-2; TRBD1 agrees at 7 bases. After removal of 0 bases from V and 4 bases from J, the junction contained 11 bases not matched to a gene. This CDR3 has 17 residues. Germline CDR1 and CDR2: MNHEY and SVGAGI. The chain's CDR3 is CASSYSGRQGKLYGYTF. In DNA form, the CDR3 reads TGTGCCAGCAGTTACTCGGGCAGACAGGGTAAACTCTATGGCTACACCTTC.

This clonotype was found many times. V usage is TRBV4-3 and J usage is TRBJ1-2; D is ambiguous. Germline-derived CDR1 and CDR2 are LGHNA and YSLEER. Trimming stripped 1 base from V and 7 bases from J, with 13 bases between. The CDR3 runs 14 residues. For the CDR3, the DNA is TGCGCCAGCAGCCAAGGTGCGGGGAGAGGTGGCTACACCTTC. It encodes CASSQGAGRGGYTF.

A note on this clonotype: Lacking the conserved final phenylalanine or tryptophan, this CDR3 likely reflects a read error. The rearrangement links TRBV5-6 to TRBJ2-7; the D gene is possibly TRBD1 (5 bases). The germline V gene encodes CDR1 SGHDT and CDR2 YYEEEE. The CDR3 consists of 14 residues. Trimming pared 0 bases from V and 3 bases from J, leaving 10 bases between. This chain's CDR3 is CASSLEWGVYEQYL. The CDR3 region has the DNA TGTGCCAGCAGCTTGGAGTGGGGCGTCTACGAGCAGTACCTC.

To note about this clonotype: An end of the junction differs from the germline gene, which may be a read error. In nucleotides, the CDR3 is TGTGCCAGCAGCTTAGGACCATTC. Translated, it gives CASSLGPF. The chain recombines TRBV7-6 with TRBJ2-5; D remains unclear. The CDR3 is made up of 8 amino acids. Per the germline V gene, CDR1 is SGHVS and CDR2 is FNYEAQ.

This chain joins TRBV19 and TRBJ1-1; D unresolved. From germline, CDR1 is LNHDA and CDR2 SQIVND (reference sequence). Trimming shortened V by 10 bases and J by 6 bases, and 15 bases separated the two germline ends. This CDR3 spans 12 amino acids. CDR3 in amino acids: CATKEGRAEAFF. The CDR3 DNA follows: TGTGCCACCAAGGAGGGAAGGGCTGAAGCTTTCTTT.

The chain combines TRBV2 with TRBJ2-7, with 9 nucleotides matching TRBD1. Trimming took 6 bases from V and 4 from J; bases not matched to a gene: 1. CDR3 length: 12 residues. From germline, CDR1 is SNHLY and CDR2 FYNNEI. The CDR3 here is CASSDRGYEQYV. Written as DNA, the CDR3 is TGTGCCAGCAGCGACAGGGGGTACGAGCAGTACGTC.

V and J are TRBV15 and TRBJ2-7; D possibly corresponds to TRBD1 (7 bases). The CDR3 sequence is 14 residues long. Deletions cut 0 bases from V and 5 bases from J, with 11 bases between. Germline V CDR1 and CDR2: LNHNV, YYDKDF (reference sequence). Here the CDR3 reads CATSRDQGGNEQYF. CDR3 in DNA: TGTGCCACCAGCAGAGATCAGGGGGGCAACGAGCAGTACTTC.

This clonotype was seen ten or more times. The chain uses TRBV11-1 and TRBJ1-3; maybe TRBD1 (5 bases). Looked up from germline, CDR1 is SGHAT and CDR2 is FQDESV (reference sequence). The CDR3 spans 16 residues. V was cut by 5 bases and J by 1 base, with 15 bases left in between. The CDR3 nucleotides are TGTGCCAGCAGCCGATTTCTAGGGGTTTCTGGAAACACCATATATTTT. As protein: CASSRFLGVSGNTIYF.